These 9 T cell receptor beta chains were all obtained from the same sample, sequenced in a study of control samples from healthy donors and cancer patients. Method: immunoSEQ multiplex PCR; TCRdb's copy keeps in-frame clones and lacks some. The sample lists some 150,000 clones; more than 80% were seen once. What was sequenced was blood. These receptors were taken from a man younger than 30 in good health.

The chain links TRBV3-1 (or the pseudogene TRBV3-2) to TRBJ2-1; the D is unclear. CDR3 size: 13 residues. CDR1 LGHDT and CDR2 YNNKEL come from the germline V gene (reference sequence). Trimming cost V 4 bases and J 9 bases, with 13 bases left between them. CDR3 coding DNA: TGTGCCAGCAGCCGAGCCGTCATTGGTGAGCAGTTCTTC. Protein: CASSRAVIGEQFF.

V gene TRBV9 combines with J gene TRBJ1-2; 8 bases align to TRBD1. J was trimmed by 6 bases and V by 4 bases; bases with no gene match: 8. The CDR3 has 14 residues. Germline-derived CDR1 and CDR2 are SGDLS and YYNGEE. CDR3 in DNA: TGTGCCAGCAGCCCGGGACAGGAAGTTGATGGCTACACCTTC. Translating it yields CASSPGQEVDGYTF.

The chain carries TRBV5-1 and TRBJ1-4, with TRBD1 as a possible D gene (6 bases). The V end was cut by 4 bases, the J end by 5 bases, with 18 bases between. The CDR3 is made up of 16 amino acids. Germline loops: CDR1 SGHRS, CDR2 YFSETQ. CDR3 sequence (DNA): TGCGCCAGCAGCAGGATGGGTCTGGGGACAAATGAAAAACTGTTTTTT. Translating it yields CASSRMGLGTNEKLFF.

The rearrangement links TRBV2 to TRBJ2-7; D call uncertain. Germline V gives CDR1 SNHLY, CDR2 FYNNEI. This CDR3 is 12 amino acids long. Trimming took 6 bases from V and 3 from J, leaving 9 bases between them. The CDR3 bases are TGTGCCAGCAGCGCGCAGGTCTACGAGCAGTACTTC. This gives the protein CASSAQVYEQYF.

In its sample, this clone was seen once. The rearrangement joins TRBV18 to TRBJ1-1, with D possibly being TRBD1 (5 bases). Germline V gene sequence: CDR1 KGHSH, CDR2 LQKENI. V was trimmed by 3 bases and J by 5 bases, leaving 16 bases between them. CDR3 length: 15 residues. CDR3: CASSPVGGIRTEAFF. The CDR3 DNA sequence: TGTGCCAGCTCACCCGTGGGGGGGATAAGAACTGAAGCTTTCTTT. Together with reference TRBV18 and TRBJ1-1, the CDR3 gives the full variable domain: NAGVMQNPRHLVRRRGQEARLRCSPMKGHSHVYWYRQLPEEGLKFMVYLQKENIIDESGMPKERFSAEFPKEGPSILRIQQVVRGDSAAYFCASSPVGGIRTEAFFGQGTRLTVV.

The CDR3 sequence: CASSSRGRDYGYTF. CDR3 sequence (DNA): TGTGCCAGCAGCTCCAGGGGGCGCGACTATGGCTACACCTTC. The gene calls are TRBV7-2 and TRBJ1-2, with TRBD1 matching 8 bases. Germline V lookup: CDR1 SGHTA, CDR2 FQGNSA. The V segment lost 4 bases and the J segment 3 bases; nucleotides outside the gene matches: 4. This CDR3 is 14 amino acids long.

V is TRBV7-9 and J is TRBJ2-2, with D perhaps matching TRBD1 or TRBD2 (7 bases each). CDR3 length equals 19 residues. CDR1 SEHNR and CDR2 FQNEAQ come from the germline V gene (reference sequence). V was cut by 3 bases and J by 3 bases, with 23 bases left in between. The CDR3 DNA reads TGTGCCAGCAGCTTGGGATATATGGGAGGGGGCCGATACACCGGGGAGCTGTTTTTT. It specifies CASSLGYMGGGRYTGELFF.

The chain is built from TRBV2 and TRBJ2-4, with a weak D call TRBD2 (5 bases). CDR1 is SNHLY, CDR2 FYNNEI, per germline. The V end was cut by 6 bases, the J end by 0 bases, with 12 bases between. The CDR3 consists of 15 residues. CDR3 loop: CASSLEDLAKNIQYF. As DNA, the CDR3 is TGTGCCAGCAGCCTGGAGGACCTAGCCAAAAACATTCAGTACTTC.

This clone was counted once. This chain's CDR3 is CASSLTDGGQPQHF. In nucleotides, the CDR3 is TGTGCCAGCAGCTTGACAGACGGGGGGCAGCCCCAGCATTTT. The chain uses TRBV7-2 and TRBJ1-5, with D perhaps TRBD1 (5 bases). Germline-derived CDR1 and CDR2 are SGHTA and FQGNSA. V was pared by 3 bases and J by 7 bases, with 13 bases between. This CDR3 contains 14 residues. The full variable domain, in which reference TRBV7-2 and TRBJ1-5 provide the parts outside the CDR3, is GAGVSQSPSNKVTEKGKDVELRCDPISGHTALYWYRQSLGQGLEFLIYFQGNSAPDKSGLPSDRFSAERTGGSVSTLTIQRTQQEDSAVYLCASSLTDGGQPQHFGDGTRLSIL.